What follows are 25 T cell receptor beta chains derived from one specimen sequenced in a study of T cells in Graves' hyperthyroidism and ophthalmopathy. Researchers took RNA transcripts and amplified the TCR beta CDR3 regions from them. Initially, a first-round RT-PCR of the TCR CDR3 employed the HTBI primer set. MiXCR was run by TCRdb on the multiplex PCR reads, yielding one entry per CDR3 protein. The profile shows 560,000 or so distinct CDR3 sequences, 40% to 55% of them singletons. The source material was peripheral blood or thyroid tissue (not recorded which). These receptors came from a woman aged 18-29 years with Graves' hyperthyroidism.

The rearrangement uses TRBV6-5 and TRBJ1-5; weak D call: TRBD1 (5 bases). CDR3 length: 14 residues. Germline values: CDR1 MNHEY, CDR2 SVGAGI. Trimming left V 0 bases short and J 7 bases short, with 10 bases between. CDR3 sequence reads: CASSYSARVQPQHF. As DNA, the CDR3 is TGTGCCAGCAGTTACTCGGCCAGGGTGCAGCCCCAGCATTTT.

The J gene is TRBJ2-5, the V gene TRBV14; D might be TRBD2 (6 bases). CDR3 length equals 16 residues. Germline lookup yields CDR1 SGHDN and CDR2 FVKESK. V dropped 1 base and J dropped 6 bases, with 18 bases sitting between them. CDR3 region: CASSQVSSTRLQTQYF. The CDR3 region has the DNA TGTGCCAGCAGCCAAGTCTCATCGACTAGACTGCAGACCCAGTACTTC.

This clonotype was seen only a few times. J is TRBJ2-5 and V is TRBV12-3 or TRBV12-4; TRBD2 is a possible D gene (5 bases). Between the trimmed V and J ends, which lost 5 bases and 7 bases, there was a span of 14 bases. CDR3 length: 13 residues. Here the CDR3 DNA reads TGTGCCAGCAGTAAGAGCGGTTTAGGGACCCAGTACTTC. Amino acids: CASSKSGLGTQYF.

About this clonotype: This may come from a read error, since a much larger clone is one base off. J is TRBJ1-4 and V is TRBV15; D possibly corresponds to TRBD1 (5 bases). This CDR3 has 14 amino acids. The V gene's germline CDR1 is LNHNV and CDR2 YYDKDF (reference sequence). CDR3 sequence: CATSRARGGLKVFF. CDR3 bases: TGTGCCACCAGCAGAGCTCGGGGGGGACTAAAAGTGTTTTTT.

The V call is TRBV7-9, the J call TRBJ2-5; TRBD2 agrees at 10 bases. Trimming at V came to 1 base and at J to 5 bases, leaving 7 bases not matched to a gene. CDR1 is SEHNR and CDR2 is FQNEAQ in the germline V gene (reference sequence). This CDR3 contains 16 residues. This chain's CDR3 is CASSLVVASGSETQYF. The CDR3 DNA reads TGTGCCAGCAGCTTAGTAGTGGCTAGCGGGAGCGAGACCCAGTACTTC.

This chain links TRBV20-1 with TRBJ1-5, with D unresolved. Trimming took off 3 bases at V and 2 bases at J, with 11 bases between the two ends. There are 14 residues in the CDR3. Germline V gene sequence: CDR1 DFQATT, CDR2 SNEGSKA (reference sequence). CDR3 amino acids: CSASFRHGNQPQHF. As DNA, the CDR3 is TGCAGTGCTAGCTTTCGACATGGCAATCAGCCCCAGCATTTT.

This chain joins TRBV2 and TRBJ2-7; 9 nucleotides line up with TRBD1. The CDR3 has 14 amino acids. The V segment lost 9 bases and the J segment 3 bases; nucleotides outside the gene matches: 9. Per germline, CDR1 SNHLY and CDR2 FYNNEI. The CDR3 coding sequence is TGTGCCAGGGCCGGGACAGGGTCTAACTACGAGCAGTACTTC. Amino acids: CARAGTGSNYEQYF.

The rearrangement joins TRBV9 to TRBJ1-2; 7 nucleotides match TRBD1. This CDR3 spans 14 amino acids. Germline V gene sequence: CDR1 SGDLS, CDR2 YYNGEE. J gave up 2 bases and V 4 bases, and 5 bases lay outside the gene matches. The CDR3 sequence is CASSWTGWNYGYTF. CDR3 DNA: TGTGCCAGCAGCTGGACAGGATGGAACTATGGCTACACCTTC.

The table lists this clonotype with many counts. V is TRBV15 and J is TRBJ1-6; TRBD1 agrees at 7 bases. V gave up 1 base and J gave up 7 bases; unmatched junction bases: 10. Per germline, CDR1 LNHNV and CDR2 YYDKDF (reference sequence). CDR3 length equals 17 residues. DNA for the CDR3: TGTGCCACCAGCAGAGGGGGCACAGGGGCACCCAATTCACCCCTCCACTTT. The encoded protein is CATSRGGTGAPNSPLHF.

Note on this clonotype: One junction end does not reproduce the germline sequence, and a read error may be involved. The genes are TRBV7-2 and TRBJ2-7; TRBD1 is a possible D gene (6 bases). Looked up from germline, CDR1 is SGHTA and CDR2 is FQGNSA. The length of the CDR3 is 12 residues. The CDR3 sequence is CAGSEGGYEQYF. In DNA, the CDR3 is TGTGCCGGCAGCGAAGGGGGCTACGAGCAGTACTTC.

The table lists this clonotype with a few counts. CDR3 coding DNA: TGTGCCAGCAGTTTAATTTCGTGGGGCTCTGGGGCCAACGTCCTGACTTTC. It encodes CASSLISWGSGANVLTF. The V gene is TRBV2, the J gene TRBJ2-6; D gene unclear. Germline V lookup: CDR1 SNHLY, CDR2 FYNNEI. The V gene lost 5 bases and the J gene lost 0 bases, with 14 bases spanning the gap. The CDR3 is 17 residues long.

V gene TRBV7-8 combines with J gene TRBJ2-7; D possibly corresponds to TRBD2 (5 bases). CDR1 and CDR2 (germline): SGHVS, FQNEAQ. The CDR3 spans 14 residues. The V end was cut by 5 bases, the J end by 4 bases, with 15 bases between. The CDR3 DNA reads as TGTGCCAGCAGCCAAGAAGGAGGATTTTACGAGCAGTACTTC. Protein sequence: CASSQEGGFYEQYF.

Of note for this clonotype: One end of the junction does not line up with germline, which may come from a read error. The CDR3 DNA follows: TGCAGTGCCCGAAGTAGGAACACCATATGTTTT. Protein sequence: CSARSRNTICF. The chain has TRBV20-1 and TRBJ1-3, with no clear D. There are 11 residues in the CDR3. Germline assignment: CDR1 DFQATT and CDR2 SNEGSKA (reference sequence).

The chain has TRBV20-1 and TRBJ1-1; a possible D gene is TRBD1 (5 bases). Trimming took 3 bases from V and 8 from J, leaving 19 bases between them. CDR1 and CDR2 (germline): DFQATT, SNEGSKA (reference sequence). The CDR3 contains 14 residues. The DNA of the CDR3 is TGCAGTGCTAGGAGGGGTAGGGACGAACTCGAAGCTTTCTTT. Translated, it gives CSARRGRDELEAFF.

This clonotype was seen at least ten times. The chain joins TRBV2 to TRBJ1-4, with D uncertain. V dropped 3 bases and J dropped 4 bases, with 9 bases sitting between them. In germline, CDR1 is SNHLY, CDR2 FYNNEI. This CDR3 has 14 residues. This CDR3 reads CASSEGQVNEKLFF. The DNA for the CDR3 is TGTGCCAGCAGTGAGGGTCAGGTTAATGAAAAACTGTTTTTT.

This chain connects TRBV15 to TRBJ2-7, with 7 bases fitting TRBD1. Germline V CDR1 and CDR2: LNHNV, YYDKDF (reference sequence). The CDR3 runs to 14 residues. V shed 3 bases and J 3 bases; nucleotides not matched to a gene: 5. The CDR3 region is CATSSRQGNYEQYF. CDR3 DNA: TGTGCCACCAGCAGTCGACAGGGAAACTACGAGCAGTACTTC.

This clonotype was seen more than once but under ten times. V is TRBV19 and J is TRBJ2-2; D gene uncertain. V was shortened by 3 bases and J by 6 bases, with 8 bases between the two germline ends. The CDR3 is 13 residues long. Germline V gene sequence: CDR1 LNHDA, CDR2 SQIVND (reference sequence). The CDR3 here is CASSILSSGELFF. CDR3 DNA: TGTGCCAGTAGTATCCTGAGCTCCGGGGAGCTGTTTTTT.

The rearrangement uses TRBV5-1 and TRBJ2-5; D gene ambiguous. Germline V CDR1 and CDR2: SGHRS, YFSETQ. Trimming pared 1 base from V and 7 bases from J, leaving 11 bases between. The CDR3 is made up of 13 amino acids. CDR3 protein: CASSLREGRTQYF. The CDR3 coding sequence is TGCGCCAGCAGCTTGAGGGAAGGACGGACCCAGTACTTC.

This chain uses TRBV19 with TRBJ1-5, with D unresolved. In germline, CDR1 is LNHDA, CDR2 SQIVND (reference sequence). Deletions cut 7 bases from V and 0 bases from J, with 10 bases between. The CDR3 has 14 amino acids. The CDR3 loop reads CASTRRNSNQPQHF. Written as DNA, the CDR3 is TGTGCCAGTACCCGCAGGAATAGCAATCAGCCCCAGCATTTT.

This clonotype turned up a few times. The V gene is TRBV7-3, the J gene TRBJ2-2; 7 bases are shared with TRBD1. Germline CDR1 is SGHTA and CDR2 is FQGTGA. The CDR3 covers 16 residues. Trimming took 4 bases from V and 0 from J; bases not matched to a gene: 5. DNA for the CDR3: TGTGCCAGCAGCTCAAACAGGGGAACGAACACCGGGGAGCTGTTTTTT. It yields the protein CASSSNRGTNTGELFF.

Of note for this clonotype: The junction and the germline gene differ at one end; a read error may be behind it. The gene calls are TRBV10-2 and TRBJ2-7; D ambiguous. This CDR3 spans 14 amino acids. CDR1 and CDR2 from the germline V gene are WSHSY and SAAADI. This CDR3 is CASSYRPGSHEQYF. CDR3 nucleotides: TGTGCCAGCAGTTACCGACCCGGGTCCCACGAGCAGTACTTC.

This clonotype appeared many times. The J gene is TRBJ2-2, the V gene TRBV7-3; D ambiguous. The germline CDR1 and CDR2 sequences are SGHTA and FQGTGA. V lost 2 bases to trimming and J lost 0 bases, with 4 bases between them. This CDR3 has 14 residues. The CDR3 nucleotides read TGTGCCAGCAGCTTATGGCCGAACACCGGGGAGCTGTTTTTT. Translating it yields CASSLWPNTGELFF.

The chain combines TRBV24-1 with TRBJ2-1; no clear D gene. Germline assignment: CDR1 KGHDR and CDR2 SFDVKD. The CDR3 spans 11 residues. Trimming left V 5 bases short and J 4 bases short, with 2 bases between. The CDR3 reads CATSAYNEQFF. The DNA of the CDR3 is TGTGCCACCAGTGCGTACAATGAGCAGTTCTTC.

This chain links TRBV7-9 with TRBJ1-2; 8 bases line up with TRBD1. CDR1 and CDR2 from the germline V gene are SEHNR and FQNEAQ (reference sequence). With 7 bases clipped from V and 11 bases from J, the junction kept 6 bases outside the gene matches. The CDR3 has 11 amino acids. CDR3 DNA sequence: TGTGCCAGCACGGACAGGGTCGAGTACACCTTC. Amino acids: CASTDRVEYTF.

The chain is built from TRBV20-1 and TRBJ2-7; 8 bases match TRBD1. The CDR3 runs to 12 residues. CDR1 and CDR2 from the germline V gene are DFQATT and SNEGSKA (reference sequence). The V segment lost 3 bases and the J segment 3 bases; nucleotides outside the gene matches: 1. The CDR3 DNA is TGCAGTGCTAGTGGGACAGGCTACGAGCAGTACTTC. It yields the protein CSASGTGYEQYF.